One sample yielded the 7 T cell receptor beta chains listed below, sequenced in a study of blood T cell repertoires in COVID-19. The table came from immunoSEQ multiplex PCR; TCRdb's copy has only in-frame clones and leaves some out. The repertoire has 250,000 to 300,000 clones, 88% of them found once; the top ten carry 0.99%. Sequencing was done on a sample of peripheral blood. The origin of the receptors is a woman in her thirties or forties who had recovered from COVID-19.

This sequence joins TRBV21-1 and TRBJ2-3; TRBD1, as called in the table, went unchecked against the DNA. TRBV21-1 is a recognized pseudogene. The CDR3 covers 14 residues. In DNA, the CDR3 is TGTGCCAGCAGCGACCAGGGTGACACAGATACGCAGTATTTT. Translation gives CASSDQGDTDTQYF.

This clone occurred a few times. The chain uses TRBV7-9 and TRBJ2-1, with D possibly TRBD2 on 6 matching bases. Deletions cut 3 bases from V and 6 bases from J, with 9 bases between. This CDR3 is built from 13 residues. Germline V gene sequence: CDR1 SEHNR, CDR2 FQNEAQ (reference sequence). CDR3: CASSFGGTNEQFF. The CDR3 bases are TGTGCCAGCAGCTTCGGAGGGACCAATGAGCAGTTCTTC.

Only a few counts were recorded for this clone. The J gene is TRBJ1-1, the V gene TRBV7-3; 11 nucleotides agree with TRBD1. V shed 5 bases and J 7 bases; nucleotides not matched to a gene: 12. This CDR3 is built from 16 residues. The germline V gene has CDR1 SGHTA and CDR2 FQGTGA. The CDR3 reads CASSPGPDRGRGEAFF. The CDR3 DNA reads TGTGCCAGCAGCCCCGGTCCGGACAGGGGGCGAGGTGAAGCTTTCTTT. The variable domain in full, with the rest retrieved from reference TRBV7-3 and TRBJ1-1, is GAGVSQTPSNKVTEKGKYVELRCDPISGHTALYWYRQSLGQGPEFLIYFQGTGAADDSGLPNDRFFAVRPEGSVSTLKIQRTERGDSAVYLCASSPGPDRGRGEAFFGQGTRLTVV.

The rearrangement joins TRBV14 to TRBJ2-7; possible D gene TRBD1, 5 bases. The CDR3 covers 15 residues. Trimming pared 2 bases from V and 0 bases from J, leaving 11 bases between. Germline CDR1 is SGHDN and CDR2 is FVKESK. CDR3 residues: CASSQPQARSYEQYF. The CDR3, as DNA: TGTGCCAGCAGCCAACCACAGGCCCGCTCCTACGAGCAGTACTTC.

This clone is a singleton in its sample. CDR3 nucleotide sequence: TGTGCCAGCAGTCTAGCGGGAATCTACGAGCAGTACTTC. Protein sequence: CASSLAGIYEQYF. The rearrangement links TRBV25-1 to TRBJ2-7; 9 positions agree with TRBD2. CDR3 length equals 13 residues. After removal of 5 bases from V and 3 bases from J, the junction contained 2 bases not matched to a gene. CDR1 is MGHDK and CDR2 is SYGVNS in the germline V gene.

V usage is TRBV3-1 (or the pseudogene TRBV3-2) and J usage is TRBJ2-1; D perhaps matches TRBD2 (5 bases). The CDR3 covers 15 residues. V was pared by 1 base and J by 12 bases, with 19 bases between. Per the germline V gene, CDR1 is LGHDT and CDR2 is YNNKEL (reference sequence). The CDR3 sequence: CASSQGVSPSGGQFF. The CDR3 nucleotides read TGTGCCAGCAGCCAAGGGGTTAGCCCCTCAGGAGGGCAGTTCTTC.

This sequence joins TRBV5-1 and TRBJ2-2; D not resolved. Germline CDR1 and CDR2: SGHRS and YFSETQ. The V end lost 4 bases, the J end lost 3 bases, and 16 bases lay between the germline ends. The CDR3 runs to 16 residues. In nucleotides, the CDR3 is TGCGCCAGCAGCCCCCCCCCAGCGCTTCACACCGGGGAGCTGTTTTTT. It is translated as CASSPPPALHTGELFF.